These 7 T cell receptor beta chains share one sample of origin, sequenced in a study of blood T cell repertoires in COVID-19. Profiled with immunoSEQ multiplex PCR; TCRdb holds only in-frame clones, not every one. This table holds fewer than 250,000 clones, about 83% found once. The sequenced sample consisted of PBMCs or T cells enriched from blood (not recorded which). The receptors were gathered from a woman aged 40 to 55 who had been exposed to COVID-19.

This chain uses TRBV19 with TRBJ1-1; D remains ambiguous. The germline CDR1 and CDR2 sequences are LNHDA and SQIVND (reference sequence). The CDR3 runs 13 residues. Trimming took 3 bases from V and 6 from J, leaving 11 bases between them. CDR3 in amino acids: CASSILGRAEAFF. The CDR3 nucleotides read TGTGCCAGTAGTATTCTCGGGAGGGCTGAAGCTTTCTTT.

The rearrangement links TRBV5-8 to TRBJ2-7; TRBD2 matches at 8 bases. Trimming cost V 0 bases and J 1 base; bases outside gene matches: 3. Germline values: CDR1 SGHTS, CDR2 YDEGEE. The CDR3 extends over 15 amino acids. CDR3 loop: CASSLAAGASYEQYF. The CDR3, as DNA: TGTGCCAGCAGCTTGGCAGCGGGGGCTTCCTACGAGCAGTACTTC.

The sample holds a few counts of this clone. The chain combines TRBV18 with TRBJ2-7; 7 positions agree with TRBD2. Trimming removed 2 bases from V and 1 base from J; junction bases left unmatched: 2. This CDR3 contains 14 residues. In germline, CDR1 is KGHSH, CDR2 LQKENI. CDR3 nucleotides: TGTGCCAGCTCACCAGGAGCGGGGTCCTACGAGCAGTACTTC. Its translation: CASSPGAGSYEQYF. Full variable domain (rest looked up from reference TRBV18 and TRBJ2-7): NAGVMQNPRHLVRRRGQEARLRCSPMKGHSHVYWYRQLPEEGLKFMVYLQKENIIDESGMPKERFSAEFPKEGPSILRIQQVVRGDSAAYFCASSPGAGSYEQYFGPGTRLTVT.

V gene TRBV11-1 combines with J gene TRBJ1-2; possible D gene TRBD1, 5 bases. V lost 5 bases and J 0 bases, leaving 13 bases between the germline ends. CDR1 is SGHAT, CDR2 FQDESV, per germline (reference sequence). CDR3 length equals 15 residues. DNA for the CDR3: TGTGCCAGCAGCCGCGGACAAGCACCTAACTATGGCTACACCTTC. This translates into CASSRGQAPNYGYTF. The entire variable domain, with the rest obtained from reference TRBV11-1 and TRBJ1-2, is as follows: EAEVAQSPRYKITEKSQAVAFWCDPISGHATLYWYRQILGQGPELLVQFQDESVVDDSQLPKDRFSAERLKGVDSTLKIQPAELGDSAMYLCASSRGQAPNYGYTFGSGTRLTVV.

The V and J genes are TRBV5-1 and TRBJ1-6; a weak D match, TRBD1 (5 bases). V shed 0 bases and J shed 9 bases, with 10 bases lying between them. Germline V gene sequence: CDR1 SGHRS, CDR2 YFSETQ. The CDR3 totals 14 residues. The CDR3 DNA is TGCGCCAGCAGCTTGGGTGGGGCCGGTTCACCCCTCCACTTT. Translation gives CASSLGGAGSPLHF.

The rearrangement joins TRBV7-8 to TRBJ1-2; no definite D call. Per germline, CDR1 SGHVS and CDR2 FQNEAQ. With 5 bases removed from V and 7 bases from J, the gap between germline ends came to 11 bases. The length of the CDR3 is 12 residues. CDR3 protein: CASSRSNAGYTF. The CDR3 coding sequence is TGTGCCAGCAGCCGGAGTAATGCTGGCTACACCTTC.

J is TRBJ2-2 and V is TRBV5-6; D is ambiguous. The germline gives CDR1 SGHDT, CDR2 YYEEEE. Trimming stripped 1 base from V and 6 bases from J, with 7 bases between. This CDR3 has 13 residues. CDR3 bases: TGTGCCAGCAGCTTGCCCCTCTCCGGGGAGCTGTTTTTT. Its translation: CASSLPLSGELFF.